These T cell receptor beta chains were read from a single sample in a study of T cells in Graves' hyperthyroidism and ophthalmopathy. TCRdb redid the calling of the multiplex PCR reads with MiXCR, one entry per CDR3 protein. The sample gives about 570,000 distinct CDR3 sequences, around 13% of which show up once; about 15% is in the top ten. Sequenced: blood. The receptors originated from a woman aged 40-49 years with Graves' hyperthyroidism. CDR3s include the opening cysteine and the closing phenylalanine or tryptophan. Fields, in order: D gene, V gene, clone size, J gene, CDR3 DNA, CDR3 protein. The D gene is left open where the match is weak. Where a row states a size, it is once, few, many or the class of an expanded clone; other rows omit it.

d_gene: -
v_gene: TRBV20-1
abundance: many
j_gene: TRBJ2-1
CDR3nt: TGCAGTGCTAGAGTGAGCGGGTGGGTGTACAATGAGCAGTTCTTC
CDR3aa: CSARVSGWVYNEQFF

d_gene: TRBD2
v_gene: TRBV29-1
abundance: few
j_gene: TRBJ2-1
CDR3nt: TGCAGCGACTTGGGAGGGATCTACAATGAGCAGTTCTTC
CDR3aa: CSDLGGIYNEQFF

d_gene: -
v_gene: TRBV7-2
abundance: many
j_gene: TRBJ2-7
CDR3nt: TGTGCCAGCAGCCGTCTGGCGGGCGTTACCTCCTACGAGCAGTACTTC
CDR3aa: CASSRLAGVTSYEQYF

d_gene: -
v_gene: TRBV25-1
abundance: -
j_gene: TRBJ2-5
CDR3nt: TGTGCCAGCACCGGAGTGGGGGGTAGGGAGACCCAGTACTTC
CDR3aa: CASTGVGGRETQYF

d_gene: TRBD2
v_gene: TRBV20-1
abundance: many
j_gene: TRBJ2-4
CDR3nt: TGCAGTGCAAGAGATATCGGGGGAGCGGGAGGAACAAAAAACATTCAGTACTTC
CDR3aa: CSARDIGGAGGTKNIQYF

d_gene: -
v_gene: TRBV6-2/TRBV6-3
abundance: many
j_gene: TRBJ1-5
CDR3nt: TGTGCCAGCAGTTACAGGGGACCGGACGTCAATCAGCCCCAGCATTTT
CDR3aa: CASSYRGPDVNQPQHF

d_gene: -
v_gene: TRBV7-8
abundance: -
j_gene: TRBJ2-1
CDR3nt: TGTGCCAGCAGCCTAGGGGGGGGGATGAATGAGCAGTTCTTC
CDR3aa: CASSLGGGMNEQFF

d_gene: -
v_gene: TRBV19
abundance: -
j_gene: TRBJ1-4
CDR3nt: TGTGCCAGCAAGAGCCAGGGACGTGAAAAACTGTTTTTT
CDR3aa: CASKSQGREKLFF

d_gene: TRBD2
v_gene: TRBV7-9
abundance: many
j_gene: TRBJ2-7
CDR3nt: TGTGCCAGCAGCCAAGGGACTAGCGGTATATACGAGCAGTACTTC
CDR3aa: CASSQGTSGIYEQYF

d_gene: -
v_gene: TRBV6-1
abundance: few
j_gene: TRBJ1-1
CDR3nt: TGTGCCAGCAGTTTTGGTAACAGAAGGTCTGAAGCTTTCTTT
CDR3aa: CASSFGNRRSEAFF

d_gene: -
v_gene: TRBV20-1
abundance: many
j_gene: TRBJ2-5
CDR3nt: TGCAGTGCTTCGGGGGAGCCGGGACAGCAAGAGACCCAGTACTTC
CDR3aa: CSASGEPGQQETQYF

d_gene: -
v_gene: TRBV27
abundance: many
j_gene: TRBJ2-3
CDR3nt: TGTGCCAGCAGTTTAGATCCCCACACATTTCGCACAGATACGCAGTATTTT
CDR3aa: CASSLDPHTFRTDTQYF

d_gene: -
v_gene: TRBV7-9
abundance: -
j_gene: TRBJ2-7
CDR3nt: TGTGCCAGCAGCTTAAGTTGGGGAAACGAGCAGTACTTC
CDR3aa: CASSLSWGNEQYF

d_gene: TRBD2
v_gene: TRBV27
abundance: -
j_gene: TRBJ2-7
CDR3nt: TGTGCCAGCAGTTTAGGGACTAGCGGGCGCGAGCAGTACTTC
CDR3aa: CASSLGTSGREQYF

d_gene: TRBD1
v_gene: TRBV20-1
abundance: few
j_gene: TRBJ2-1
CDR3nt: TGCAGTGCCGGCGGGACAGGACCATACAATAAGCAGTTCTTC
CDR3aa: CSAGGTGPYNKQFF

d_gene: TRBD2
v_gene: TRBV5-1
abundance: many
j_gene: TRBJ2-3
CDR3nt: TGCGCCAGCAGCTTAACCGGGACTAGCGGGAGTGGGACAGATACGCAGTATTTT
CDR3aa: CASSLTGTSGSGTDTQYF

d_gene: -
v_gene: TRBV19
abundance: -
j_gene: TRBJ2-1
CDR3nt: TGTGCCAGTAGTATACTCTCCGCCGGTGAGCAGTTCTTC
CDR3aa: CASSILSAGEQFF

d_gene: TRBD1
v_gene: TRBV6-1
abundance: few
j_gene: TRBJ1-3
CDR3nt: TGTGCCAGCAGTGTCGTCAGGGGGTCCTCTGGAAACACCATATATTTT
CDR3aa: CASSVVRGSSGNTIYF

d_gene: -
v_gene: TRBV10-3
abundance: few
j_gene: TRBJ1-2
CDR3nt: TGTGCCATCAGTGCGGGAATCAACGATTATGGCTACACCTTC
CDR3aa: CAISAGINDYGYTF

d_gene: -
v_gene: TRBV7-2
abundance: many
j_gene: TRBJ2-7
CDR3nt: TGTGCCAGCAGCTCTCGTCAGGGCGGCGAGCAGTACTTC
CDR3aa: CASSSRQGGEQYF

d_gene: TRBD1
v_gene: TRBV6-6
abundance: -
j_gene: TRBJ2-3
CDR3nt: TGTGCCAGCAGTTACTCTCAGGGGGCAACAGATACGCAGTATTTT
CDR3aa: CASSYSQGATDTQYF

d_gene: -
v_gene: TRBV12-3/TRBV12-4
abundance: -
j_gene: TRBJ1-4
CDR3nt: TGTGCCAGCAGTTGGAGGACCACTAATGAAAAACTGTTTTTT
CDR3aa: CASSWRTTNEKLFF